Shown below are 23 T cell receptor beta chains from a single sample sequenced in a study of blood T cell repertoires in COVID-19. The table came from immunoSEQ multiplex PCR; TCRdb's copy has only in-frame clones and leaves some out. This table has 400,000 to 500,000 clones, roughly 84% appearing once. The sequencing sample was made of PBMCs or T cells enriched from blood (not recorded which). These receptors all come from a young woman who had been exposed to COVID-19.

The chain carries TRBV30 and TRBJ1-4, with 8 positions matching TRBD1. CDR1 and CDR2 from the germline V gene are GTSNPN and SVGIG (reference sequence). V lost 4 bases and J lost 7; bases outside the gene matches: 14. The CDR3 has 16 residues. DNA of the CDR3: TGTGCCTGGATTTTCCTATTCCAGGGGGCCGGTGAAAAACTGTTTTTT. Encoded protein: CAWIFLFQGAGEKLFF.

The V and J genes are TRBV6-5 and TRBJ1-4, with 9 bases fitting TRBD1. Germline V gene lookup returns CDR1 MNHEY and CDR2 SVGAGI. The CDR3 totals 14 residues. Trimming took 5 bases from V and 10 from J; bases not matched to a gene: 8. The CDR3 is CASSRDRDLGKLFF. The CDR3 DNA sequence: TGTGCCAGCAGTCGGGACAGGGATCTCGGAAAACTGTTTTTT.

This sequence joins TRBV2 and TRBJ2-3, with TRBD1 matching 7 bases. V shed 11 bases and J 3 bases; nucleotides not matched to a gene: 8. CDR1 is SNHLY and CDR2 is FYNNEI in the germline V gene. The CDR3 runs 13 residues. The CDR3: CAFSRQGTDTQYF. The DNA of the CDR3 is TGTGCCTTCAGCCGACAGGGAACAGATACGCAGTATTTT.

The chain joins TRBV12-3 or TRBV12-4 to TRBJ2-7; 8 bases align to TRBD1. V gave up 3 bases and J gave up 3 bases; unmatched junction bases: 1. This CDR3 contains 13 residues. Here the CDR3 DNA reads TGTGCCAGCAGTTTCGGACAGGGCTACGAGCAGTACTTC. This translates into CASSFGQGYEQYF.

CDR3 region: CASSAGQGNEQYF. CDR3 nucleotide sequence: TGTGCCAGCAGCGCGGGACAGGGTAACGAGCAGTACTTC. This sequence joins TRBV2 and TRBJ2-7, with TRBD1 identical over 9 bases. CDR1 and CDR2 (germline): SNHLY, FYNNEI. The CDR3 length is 13 residues. The V segment lost 6 bases and the J segment 5 bases; nucleotides outside the gene matches: 5.

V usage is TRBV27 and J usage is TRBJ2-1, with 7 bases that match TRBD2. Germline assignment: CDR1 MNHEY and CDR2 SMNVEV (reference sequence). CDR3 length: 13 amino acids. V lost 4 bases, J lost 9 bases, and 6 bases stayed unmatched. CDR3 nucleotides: TGTGCCAGCAGTTCTACTAGCGTTGGTGAGCAGTTCTTC. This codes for CASSSTSVGEQFF.

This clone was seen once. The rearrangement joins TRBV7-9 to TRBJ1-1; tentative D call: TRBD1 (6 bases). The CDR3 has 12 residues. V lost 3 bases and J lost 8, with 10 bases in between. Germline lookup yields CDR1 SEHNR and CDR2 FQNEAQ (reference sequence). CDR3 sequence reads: CASSLYREEAFF. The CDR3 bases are TGTGCCAGCAGCTTGTACAGGGAAGAAGCTTTCTTT.

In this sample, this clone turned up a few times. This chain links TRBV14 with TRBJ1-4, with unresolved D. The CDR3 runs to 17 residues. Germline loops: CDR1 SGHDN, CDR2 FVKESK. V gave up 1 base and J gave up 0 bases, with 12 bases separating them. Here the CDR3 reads CASSQAWSRTTNEKLFF. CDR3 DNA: TGTGCCAGCAGCCAAGCGTGGTCCAGGACAACTAATGAAAAACTGTTTTTT.

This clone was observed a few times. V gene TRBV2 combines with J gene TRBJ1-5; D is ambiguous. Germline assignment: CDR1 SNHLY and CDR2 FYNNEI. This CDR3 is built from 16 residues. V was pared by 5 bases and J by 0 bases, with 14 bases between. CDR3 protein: CASSKNGVISNQPQHF. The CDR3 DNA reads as TGTGCCAGCAGTAAAAACGGGGTTATTAGCAATCAGCCCCAGCATTTT.

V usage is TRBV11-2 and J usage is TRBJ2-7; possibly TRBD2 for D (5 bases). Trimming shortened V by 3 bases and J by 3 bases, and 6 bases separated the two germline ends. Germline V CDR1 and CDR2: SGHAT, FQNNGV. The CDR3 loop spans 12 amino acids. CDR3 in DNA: TGTGCCAGCAGCTTGGAGGTCTACGAGCAGTACTTC. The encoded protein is CASSLEVYEQYF.

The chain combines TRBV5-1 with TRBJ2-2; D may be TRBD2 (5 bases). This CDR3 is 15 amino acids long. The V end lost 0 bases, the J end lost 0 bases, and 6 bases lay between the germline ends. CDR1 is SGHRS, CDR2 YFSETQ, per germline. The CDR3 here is CASSLAGTNTGELFF. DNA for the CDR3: TGCGCCAGCAGCTTGGCGGGAACGAACACCGGGGAGCTGTTTTTT.

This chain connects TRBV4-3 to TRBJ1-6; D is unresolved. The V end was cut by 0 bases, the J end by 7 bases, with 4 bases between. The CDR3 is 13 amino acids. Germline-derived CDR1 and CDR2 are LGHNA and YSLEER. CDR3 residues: CASSQDGNSPLHF. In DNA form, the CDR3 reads TGCGCCAGCAGCCAAGACGGGAATTCACCCCTCCACTTT.

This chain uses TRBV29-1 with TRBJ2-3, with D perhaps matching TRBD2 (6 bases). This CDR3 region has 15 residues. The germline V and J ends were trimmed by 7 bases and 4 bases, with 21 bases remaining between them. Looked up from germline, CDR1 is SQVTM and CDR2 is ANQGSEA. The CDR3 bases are TGCAGCGGCGTCCCCCGGGAGATCTCGCCAGATACGCAGTATTTT. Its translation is CSGVPREISPDTQYF.

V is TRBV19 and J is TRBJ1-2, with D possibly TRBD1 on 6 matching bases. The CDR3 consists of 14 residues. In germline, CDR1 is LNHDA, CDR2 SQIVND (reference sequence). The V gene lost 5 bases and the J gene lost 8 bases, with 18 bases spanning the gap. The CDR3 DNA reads TGTGCCAGTAGTGTATCGGACAGCGGCTCAGGCTACACCTTC. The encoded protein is CASSVSDSGSGYTF.

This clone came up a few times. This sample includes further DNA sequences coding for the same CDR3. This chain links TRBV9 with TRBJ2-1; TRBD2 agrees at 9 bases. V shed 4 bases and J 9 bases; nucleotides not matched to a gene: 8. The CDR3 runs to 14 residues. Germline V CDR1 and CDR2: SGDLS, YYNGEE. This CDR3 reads CASSTAGGPREQFF. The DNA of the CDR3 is TGTGCCAGCAGCACAGCGGGGGGCCCACGTGAGCAGTTCTTC.

Here the CDR3 reads CASSQVGGTSNQPQHF. The DNA of the CDR3 is TGCGCCAGCAGCCAAGTGGGGGGTACTAGCAATCAGCCCCAGCATTTT. This chain uses TRBV4-1 with TRBJ1-5, with a possible D match to TRBD1 (5 bases). This CDR3 is 16 amino acids long. Germline V lookup: CDR1 MGHRA, CDR2 YSYEKL. V was clipped by 1 base and J by 0 bases, with 10 bases between them.

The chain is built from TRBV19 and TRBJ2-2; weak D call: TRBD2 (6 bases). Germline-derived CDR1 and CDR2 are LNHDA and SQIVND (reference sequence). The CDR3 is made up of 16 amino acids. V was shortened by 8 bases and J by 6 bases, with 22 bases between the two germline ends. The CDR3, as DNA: TGTGCCAGTTTGGCCCTTCTAGCGCTCACTGCCGGGGAGCTGTTTTTT. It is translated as CASLALLALTAGELFF.

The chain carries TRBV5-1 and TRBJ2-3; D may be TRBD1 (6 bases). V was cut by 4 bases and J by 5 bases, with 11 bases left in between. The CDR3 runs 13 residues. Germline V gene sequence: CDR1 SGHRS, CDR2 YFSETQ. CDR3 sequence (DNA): TGCGCCAGCAGCCCCAGGACAGAAGATACGCAGTATTTT. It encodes CASSPRTEDTQYF.

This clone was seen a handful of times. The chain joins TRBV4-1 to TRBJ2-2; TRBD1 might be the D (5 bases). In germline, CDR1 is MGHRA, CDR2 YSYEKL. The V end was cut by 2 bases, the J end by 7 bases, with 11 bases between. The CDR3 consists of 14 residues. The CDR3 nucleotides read TGCGCCAGCAGCCAACAGGGCCCGGACGGGGAGCTGTTTTTT. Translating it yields CASSQQGPDGELFF.

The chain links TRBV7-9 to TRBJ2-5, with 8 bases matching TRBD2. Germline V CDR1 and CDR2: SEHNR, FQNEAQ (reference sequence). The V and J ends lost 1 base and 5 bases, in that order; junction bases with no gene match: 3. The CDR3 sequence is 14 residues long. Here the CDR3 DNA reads TGTGCCAGCAGCTTAGGGACTAGCAGGGAGACCCAGTACTTC. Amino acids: CASSLGTSRETQYF.

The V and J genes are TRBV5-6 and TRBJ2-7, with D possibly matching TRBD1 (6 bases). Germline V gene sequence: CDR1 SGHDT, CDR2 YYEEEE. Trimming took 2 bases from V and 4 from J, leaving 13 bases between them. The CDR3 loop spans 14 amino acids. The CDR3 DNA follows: TGTGCCAGCAGCTTTTCGACAGGACGTTACGAGCAGTACTTC. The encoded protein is CASSFSTGRYEQYF.

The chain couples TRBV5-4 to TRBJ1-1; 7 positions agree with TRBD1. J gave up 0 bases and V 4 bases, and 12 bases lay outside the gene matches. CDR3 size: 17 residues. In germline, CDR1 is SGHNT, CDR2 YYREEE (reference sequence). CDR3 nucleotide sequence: TGTGCCAGCAGCCCGCTAAACAGGGGACACATGAACACTGAAGCTTTCTTT. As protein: CASSPLNRGHMNTEAFF.

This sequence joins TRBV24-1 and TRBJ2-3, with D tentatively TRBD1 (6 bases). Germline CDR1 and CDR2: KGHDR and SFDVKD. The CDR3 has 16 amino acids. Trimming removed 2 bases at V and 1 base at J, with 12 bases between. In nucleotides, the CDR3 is TGTGCCACCAGTGATTCCAGGGGTGGCGGCACAGATACGCAGTATTTT. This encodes CATSDSRGGGTDTQYF.